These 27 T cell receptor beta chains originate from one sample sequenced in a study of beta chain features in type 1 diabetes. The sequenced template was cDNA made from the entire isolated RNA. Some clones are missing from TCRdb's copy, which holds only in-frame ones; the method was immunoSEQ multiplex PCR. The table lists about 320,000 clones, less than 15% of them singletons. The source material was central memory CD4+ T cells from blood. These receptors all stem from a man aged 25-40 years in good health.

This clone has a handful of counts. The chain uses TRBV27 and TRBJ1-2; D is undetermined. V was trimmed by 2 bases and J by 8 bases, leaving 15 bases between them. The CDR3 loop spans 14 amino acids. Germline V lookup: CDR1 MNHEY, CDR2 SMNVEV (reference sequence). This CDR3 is CASSLRRTDAGYTF. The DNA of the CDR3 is TGTGCCAGCAGTTTAAGACGGACGGATGCGGGCTACACCTTC.

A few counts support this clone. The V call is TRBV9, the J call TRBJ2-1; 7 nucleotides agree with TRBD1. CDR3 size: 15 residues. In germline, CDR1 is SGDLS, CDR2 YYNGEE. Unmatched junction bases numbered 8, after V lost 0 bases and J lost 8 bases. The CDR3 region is CASSVGQGVAYEQFF. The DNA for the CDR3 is TGTGCCAGCAGCGTAGGGCAGGGGGTTGCCTATGAGCAGTTCTTC.

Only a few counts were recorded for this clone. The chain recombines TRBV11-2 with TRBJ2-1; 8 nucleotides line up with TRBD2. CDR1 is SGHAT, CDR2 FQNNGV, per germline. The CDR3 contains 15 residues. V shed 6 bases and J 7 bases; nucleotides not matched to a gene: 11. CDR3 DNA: TGTGCCAGCAGAAAAGCGGGAGTGGCAGGGAATGAGCAGTTCTTC. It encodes CASRKAGVAGNEQFF. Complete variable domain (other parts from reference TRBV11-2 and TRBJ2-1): EAGVAQSPRYKIIEKRQSVAFWCNPISGHATLYWYQQILGQGPKLLIQFQNNGVVDDSQLPKDRFSAERLKGVDSTLKIQPAKLEDSAVYLCASRKAGVAGNEQFFGPGTRLTVL.

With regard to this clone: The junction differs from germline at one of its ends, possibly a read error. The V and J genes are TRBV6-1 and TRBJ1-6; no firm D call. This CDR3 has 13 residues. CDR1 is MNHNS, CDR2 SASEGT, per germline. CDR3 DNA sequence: TGTGCCATCAGTGGTCAGCAGGATTCACCCCTCCACTTT. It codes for CAISGQQDSPLHF.

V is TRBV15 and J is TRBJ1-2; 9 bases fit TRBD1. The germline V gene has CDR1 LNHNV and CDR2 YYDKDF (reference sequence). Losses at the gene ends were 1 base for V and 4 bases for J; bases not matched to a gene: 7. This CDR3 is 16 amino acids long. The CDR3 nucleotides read TGTGCCACCAGCAGAGTGGTGGGACAGGGAGCCTATGGCTACACCTTC. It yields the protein CATSRVVGQGAYGYTF.

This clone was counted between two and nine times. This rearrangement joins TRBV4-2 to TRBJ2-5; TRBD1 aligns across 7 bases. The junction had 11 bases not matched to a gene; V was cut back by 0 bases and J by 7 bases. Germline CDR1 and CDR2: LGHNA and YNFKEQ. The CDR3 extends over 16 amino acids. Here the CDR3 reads CASSQESARGSWTQYF. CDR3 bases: TGTGCCAGCAGCCAAGAATCGGCCAGGGGGTCGTGGACCCAGTACTTC.

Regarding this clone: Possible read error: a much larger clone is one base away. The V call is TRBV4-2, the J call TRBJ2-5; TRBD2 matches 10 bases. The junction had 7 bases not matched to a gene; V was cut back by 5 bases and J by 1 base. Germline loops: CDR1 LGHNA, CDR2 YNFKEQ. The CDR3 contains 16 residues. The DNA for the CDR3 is TGTGCCAGCAGCTTAGCGAGCGGGGGGGCCCAAGAGACCCAGTACTTC. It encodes CASSLASGGAQETQYF.

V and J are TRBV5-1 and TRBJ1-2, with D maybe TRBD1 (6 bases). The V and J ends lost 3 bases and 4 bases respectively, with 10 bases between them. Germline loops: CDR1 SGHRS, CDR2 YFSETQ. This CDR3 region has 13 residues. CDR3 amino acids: CASSSGTFYGYTF. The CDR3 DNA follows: TGCGCCAGCAGCTCCGGGACATTCTATGGCTACACCTTC.

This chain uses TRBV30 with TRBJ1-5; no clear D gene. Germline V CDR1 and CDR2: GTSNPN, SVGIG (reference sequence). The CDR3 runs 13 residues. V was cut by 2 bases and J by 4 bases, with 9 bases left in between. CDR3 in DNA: TGTGCCTGGAGTTCACTGTGGAATCAGCCCCAGCATTTT. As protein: CAWSSLWNQPQHF.

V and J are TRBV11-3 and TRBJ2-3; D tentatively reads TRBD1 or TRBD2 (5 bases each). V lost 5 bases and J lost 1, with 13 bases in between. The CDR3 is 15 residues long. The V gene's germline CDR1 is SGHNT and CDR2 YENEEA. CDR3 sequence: CASSTVRGGTDTQYF. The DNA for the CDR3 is TGTGCCAGCAGCACGGTTAGAGGGGGCACAGATACGCAGTATTTT.

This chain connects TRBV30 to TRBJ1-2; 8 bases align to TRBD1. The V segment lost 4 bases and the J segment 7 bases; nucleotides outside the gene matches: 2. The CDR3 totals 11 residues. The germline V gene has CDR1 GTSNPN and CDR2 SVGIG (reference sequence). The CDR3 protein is CAWTGGGGYTF. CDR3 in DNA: TGTGCCTGGACAGGGGGCGGTGGCTACACCTTC.

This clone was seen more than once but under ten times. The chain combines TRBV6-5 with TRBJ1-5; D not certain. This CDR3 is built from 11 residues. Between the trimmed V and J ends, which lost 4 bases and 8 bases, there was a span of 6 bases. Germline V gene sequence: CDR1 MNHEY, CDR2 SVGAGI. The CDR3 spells CASSSGEPQHF. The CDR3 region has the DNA TGTGCCAGCAGTTCCGGTGAGCCCCAGCATTTT.

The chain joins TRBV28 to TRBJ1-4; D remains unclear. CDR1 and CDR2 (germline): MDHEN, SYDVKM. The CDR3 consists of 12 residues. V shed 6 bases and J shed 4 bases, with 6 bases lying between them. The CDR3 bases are TGTGCCAGCAGCCGAGGTAATGAAAAACTGTTTTTT. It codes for CASSRGNEKLFF.

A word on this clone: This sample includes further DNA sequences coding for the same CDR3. CDR3 bases: TGTGCCAGCAGCCGGCAGGGGTCTCATACGCAGTATTTT. It specifies CASSRQGSHTQYF. V is TRBV6-5 and J is TRBJ2-3, with a weak D call TRBD1 (6 bases). Between the trimmed V and J ends, which lost 6 bases and 7 bases, there was a span of 14 bases. CDR1 and CDR2 (germline): MNHEY, SVGAGI. CDR3 length: 13 amino acids.

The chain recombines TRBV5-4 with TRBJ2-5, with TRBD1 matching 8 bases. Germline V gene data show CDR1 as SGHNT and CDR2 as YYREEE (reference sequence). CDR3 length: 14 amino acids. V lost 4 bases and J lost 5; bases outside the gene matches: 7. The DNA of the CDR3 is TGTGCCAGCAGCGCACGACAGGGGAAGGAGACCCAGTACTTC. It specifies CASSARQGKETQYF.

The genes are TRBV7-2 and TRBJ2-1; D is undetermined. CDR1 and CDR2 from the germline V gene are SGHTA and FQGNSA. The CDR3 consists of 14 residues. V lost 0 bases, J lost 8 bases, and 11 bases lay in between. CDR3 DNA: TGTGCCAGCAGCTTAGCAGGAGTTTTCGATGAGCAGTTCTTC. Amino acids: CASSLAGVFDEQFF.

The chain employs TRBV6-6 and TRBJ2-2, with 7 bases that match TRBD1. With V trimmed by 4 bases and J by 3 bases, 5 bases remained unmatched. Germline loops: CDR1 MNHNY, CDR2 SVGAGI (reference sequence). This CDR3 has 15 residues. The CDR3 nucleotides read TGTGCCAGCAGTTCAGGACAGGCCTACACCGGGGAGCTGTTTTTT. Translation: CASSSGQAYTGELFF.

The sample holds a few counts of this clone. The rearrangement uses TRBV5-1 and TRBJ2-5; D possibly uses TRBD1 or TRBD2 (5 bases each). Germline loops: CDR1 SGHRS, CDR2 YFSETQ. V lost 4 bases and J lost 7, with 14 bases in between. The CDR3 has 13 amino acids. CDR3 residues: CASSRDRKGTQYF. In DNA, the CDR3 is TGCGCCAGCAGCCGGGACCGAAAGGGGACCCAGTACTTC.

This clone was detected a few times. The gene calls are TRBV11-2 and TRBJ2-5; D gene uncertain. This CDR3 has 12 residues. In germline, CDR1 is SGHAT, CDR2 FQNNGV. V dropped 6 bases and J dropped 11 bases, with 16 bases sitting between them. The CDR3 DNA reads TGTGCCAGCAGTCCTTCGGTGGCGAAGCAGTACTTC. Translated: CASSPSVAKQYF.

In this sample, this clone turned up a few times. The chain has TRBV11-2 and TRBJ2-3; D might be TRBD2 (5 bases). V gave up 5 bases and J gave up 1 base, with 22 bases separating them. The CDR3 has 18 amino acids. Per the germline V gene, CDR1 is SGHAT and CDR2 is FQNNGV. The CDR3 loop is CASSPITGNLRGTDTQYF. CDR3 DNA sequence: TGTGCCAGCAGCCCCATCACCGGGAATCTGCGCGGCACAGATACGCAGTATTTT.

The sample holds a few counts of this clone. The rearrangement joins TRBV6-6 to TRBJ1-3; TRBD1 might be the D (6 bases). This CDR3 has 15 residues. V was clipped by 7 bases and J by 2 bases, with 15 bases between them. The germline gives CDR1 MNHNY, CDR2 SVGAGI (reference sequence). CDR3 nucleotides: TGTGCCAGCACCCCCCAACAGGGTACTGGAAACACCATATATTTT. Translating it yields CASTPQQGTGNTIYF.

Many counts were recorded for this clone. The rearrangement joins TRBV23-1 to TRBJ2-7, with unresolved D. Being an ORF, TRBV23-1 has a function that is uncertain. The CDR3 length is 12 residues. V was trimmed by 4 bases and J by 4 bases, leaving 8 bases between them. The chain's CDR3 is CASSPSGYEQYV. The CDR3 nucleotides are TGCGCCAGCAGTCCCAGTGGGTACGAGCAGTACGTC.

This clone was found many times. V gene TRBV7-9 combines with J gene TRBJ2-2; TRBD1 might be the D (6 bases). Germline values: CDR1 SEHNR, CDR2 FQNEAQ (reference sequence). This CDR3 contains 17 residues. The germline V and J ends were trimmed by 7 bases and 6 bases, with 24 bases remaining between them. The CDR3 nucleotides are TGTGCCAGCACCCAGGTGGGGGCGGGCCCCCGATCCGGGGAGCTGTTTTTT. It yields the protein CASTQVGAGPRSGELFF.

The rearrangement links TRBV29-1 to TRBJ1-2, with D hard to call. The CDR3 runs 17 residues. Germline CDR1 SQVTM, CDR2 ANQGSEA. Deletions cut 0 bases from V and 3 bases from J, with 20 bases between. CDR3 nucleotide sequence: TGCAGCGTTGAAGATGAAGGGAGGCGCGCCCAAGACTATGGCTACACCTTC. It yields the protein CSVEDEGRRAQDYGYTF.

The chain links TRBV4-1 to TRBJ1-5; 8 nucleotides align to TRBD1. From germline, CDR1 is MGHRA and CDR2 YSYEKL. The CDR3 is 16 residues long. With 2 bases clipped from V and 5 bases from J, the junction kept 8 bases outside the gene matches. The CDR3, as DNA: TGCGCCAGCAGCCAACGGGTCGACAGGGGCTATCAGCCCCAGCATTTT. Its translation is CASSQRVDRGYQPQHF.

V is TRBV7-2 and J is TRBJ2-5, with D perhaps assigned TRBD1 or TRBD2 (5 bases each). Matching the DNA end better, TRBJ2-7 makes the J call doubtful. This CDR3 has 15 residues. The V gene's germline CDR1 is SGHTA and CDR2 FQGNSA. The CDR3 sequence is CASSLMGRTFYEQYF. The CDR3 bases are TGTGCCAGCAGCTTAATGGGACGTACCTTCTACGAGCAGTACTTC.

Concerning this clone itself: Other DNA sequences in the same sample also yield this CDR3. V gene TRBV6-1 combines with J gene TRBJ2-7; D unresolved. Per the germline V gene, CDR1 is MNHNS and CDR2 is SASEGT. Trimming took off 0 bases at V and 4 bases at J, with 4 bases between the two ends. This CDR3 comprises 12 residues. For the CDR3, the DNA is TGTGCCAGCAGTGAAGCGCGGTACGAGCAGTACGTC. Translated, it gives CASSEARYEQYV.